Sequencing of this T cell receptor beta chain was carried out in a study of OX40 agonist ivuxolimab in advanced cancers. Study summary: Partial responses were achieved by three patients, of whom one had hepatocellular carcinoma and two had cutaneous melanoma.

Using immunoSEQ multiplex PCR, the repertoire was profiled, and TCRdb retains in-frame clones only, with some absent. This sample has approximately 11,000 clones, with approximately 69% found just once. The CDR3 is 13 amino acids. The rearrangement uses TRBV21-1 and TRBJ2-5. TRBV21-1 is an annotated pseudogene. The source of this sequence is an adult with an advanced solid tumor such as melanoma, head and neck, liver or kidney cancer. Material: CD4+ or CD8+ T cells sorted from blood, obtained in a trial of the OX40 agonist ivuxolimab. The chain's CDR3 is CASSNRDRETQYF. CDR3 DNA: TGTGCCAGCAGCAACCGGGACCGGGAGACCCAGTACTTC.